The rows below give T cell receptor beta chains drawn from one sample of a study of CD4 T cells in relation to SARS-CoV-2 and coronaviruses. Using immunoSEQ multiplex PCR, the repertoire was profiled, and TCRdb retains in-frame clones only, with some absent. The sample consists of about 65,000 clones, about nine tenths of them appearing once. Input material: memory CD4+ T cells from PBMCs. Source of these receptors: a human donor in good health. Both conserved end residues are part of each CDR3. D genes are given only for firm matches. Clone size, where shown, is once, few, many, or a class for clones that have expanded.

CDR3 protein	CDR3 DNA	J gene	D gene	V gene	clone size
CASSPPRNSDTDTQYF	TGTGCCAGCTCACCACCCCGGAACAGCGACACAGATACGCAGTATTTT	TRBJ2-3	.	TRBV18	once
CASSQGSSGVQPQHF	TGCGCCAGCAGCCAAGGATCGTCAGGGGTTCAGCCCCAGCATTTT	TRBJ1-5	.	TRBV4-1	.
CASSLLGAGAITLEAFF	TGTGCCAGCAGCTTATTAGGGGCAGGGGCCATTACACTGGAAGCTTTCTTT	TRBJ1-1	.	TRBV7-9	.
CSASNTNTEAFF	TGCAGTGCTAGTAACACCAACACTGAAGCTTTCTTT	TRBJ1-1	.	TRBV20-1	.
CASSQLQGGEQYF	TGTGCCAGCAGCCAACTACAGGGAGGGGAGCAGTACTTC	TRBJ2-7	.	TRBV7-9	.
CASSPGRAWGSGNEQFF	TGTGCCAGCTCACCAGGCCGCGCCTGGGGTTCAGGCAATGAGCAGTTCTTC	TRBJ2-1	.	TRBV18	.
CASSPASGPYEQYF	TGTGCCAGCTCACCGGCCAGCGGACCCTACGAGCAGTACTTC	TRBJ2-7	.	TRBV18	few
CASSLEVLAAEAFF	TGCGCCAGCAGCTTGGAGGTTCTAGCAGCTGAAGCTTTCTTT	TRBJ1-1	.	TRBV5-1	.
CASKAGQGRGYTF	TGTGCCAGTAAAGCGGGACAGGGCAGGGGCTACACCTTC	TRBJ1-2	TRBD1	TRBV6-1	.
CASSGNTIYF	TGTGCCAGCTCGGGAAACACCATATATTTT	TRBJ1-3	.	TRBV18	.
CASSPPGGELVTEAFF	TGTGCCAGCTCACCCCCGGGGGGGGAGCTGGTCACTGAAGCTTTCTTT	TRBJ1-1	.	TRBV18	.